This T cell receptor beta chain is drawn from a study of T cell responses to AZD1222 COVID-19 vaccine. Study-wide points: Most donors were white British, females outnumbered males, and clonal diversity was possibly underestimated. Nearly half of spike-specific TCRs reportedly go after variant regions that carry no mutations.

As regards this clone: Its cognate antigen is unknown.

The CDR3 spans 16 residues. CDR1 and CDR2 from the germline V gene are MDHEN and SYDVKM. V shed 5 bases, J shed 0 bases, and the junction held 7 bases outside the gene matches. Sequencing was performed with immunoSEQ multiplex PCR; in TCRdb, only in-frame clones are kept and a portion is missing. The table records around 120,000 clones, approximately 90% of them present only once. The chain is built from TRBV28 and TRBJ1-5; 7 bases map to TRBD1. The sequence came from an adult who received the AZD1222 COVID-19 vaccine. The sample consisted of peripheral blood, taken 28 days after the second AZD1222 dose. In DNA form, the CDR3 reads TGTGCCAGCAGTCCAACAGGGGCGGTTAGCAATCAGCCCCAGCATTTT. Translation gives CASSPTGAVSNQPQHF.